This T cell receptor beta chain was captured in a study of T cell repertoires in cytomegalovirus infection (dated by TCRdb to between 2018 and 2021). Looking at the study overall: The peptide stimulations were aimed at well-studied HLA-B-restricted epitopes as well as recently identified HLA-C-restricted CMV epitopes, whose presentation resists viral immunomodulation. Donor HLA type was relevant to the analysis, because carriage of CMV infection together with the matching HLA type was indicated by public TCR beta signatures.

The CDR3 runs 14 residues from the cysteine to the phenylalanine. Just the 42-base CDR3 DNA is kept, in frame starting at base 1. V ends up 10 bases short and J 1 base short, with an unmatched junction base count of 6. CDR1 SNHLY and CDR2 FYNNEI are derived from the germline V gene. The sequencer listed for this sample is Illumina HiSeq 1500. The raw public data were reprocessed by TCRdb itself: fastp quality trimming at Q25, MiXCR clonotype calling, in-frame beta chains only. Each entry is one CDR3 protein sequence, shown with its most common DNA and genes. The sample table records 830,000 or so distinct CDR3 sequences; roughly 33% of these occur just once. 9.5% to 15% of the sample is held by the ten biggest clonotypes. Study-level results and caveats: Carriers of CMV infection plus the relevant HLA type were discriminated by the cumulative frequency of public TCR beta family members in the study cohort and in an independent roughly 320-donor cohort. The ex vivo response was dominated by HLA-C-restricted CMV-specific TCR beta clonotypes, and the single most frequent clonotype in two of eight donors was supplied by these HLA-C-restricted clonotypes.

In the case of this clonotype: It lacks a known antigen. No clone much larger than this one lies a single base away; base qualities are absent.

The meaning of the sample's treatment or condition label: in vitro stimulation with specific CMV peptide epitopes to enrich CMV-specific T cells. This specimen consisted of cultured CD8+ T cells from PBMCs, obtained from culture after CMV antigen stimulation. In this chain, TRBV2 is recombined with TRBJ2-4; 8 bases in the middle match TRBD2. The clonotype was recovered from a human donor in good health (CMV status not recorded). Some clones in this sample may be carry-over from other donors' samples. The bases read TGTGCCATCATTAGCGGGAACGCCAAAAACATTCAGTACTTC. Its protein reads: CAIISGNAKNIQYF.